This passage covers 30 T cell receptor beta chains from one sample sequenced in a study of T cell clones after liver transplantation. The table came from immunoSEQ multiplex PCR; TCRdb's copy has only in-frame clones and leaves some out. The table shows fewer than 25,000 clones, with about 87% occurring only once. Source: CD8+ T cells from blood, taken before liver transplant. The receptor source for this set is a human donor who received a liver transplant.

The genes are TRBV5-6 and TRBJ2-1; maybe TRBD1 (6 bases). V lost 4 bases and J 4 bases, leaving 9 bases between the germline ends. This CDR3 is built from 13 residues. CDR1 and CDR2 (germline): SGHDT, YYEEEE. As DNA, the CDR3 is TGTGCCAGCAGCCGACAGGATTACAATGAGCAGTTCTTC. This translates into CASSRQDYNEQFF.

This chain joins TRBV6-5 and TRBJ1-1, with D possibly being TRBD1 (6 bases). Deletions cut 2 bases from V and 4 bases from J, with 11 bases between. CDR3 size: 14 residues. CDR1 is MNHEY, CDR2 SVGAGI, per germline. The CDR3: CASSYGGWGTEAFF. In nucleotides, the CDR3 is TGTGCCAGCAGTTACGGGGGCTGGGGCACTGAAGCTTTCTTT.

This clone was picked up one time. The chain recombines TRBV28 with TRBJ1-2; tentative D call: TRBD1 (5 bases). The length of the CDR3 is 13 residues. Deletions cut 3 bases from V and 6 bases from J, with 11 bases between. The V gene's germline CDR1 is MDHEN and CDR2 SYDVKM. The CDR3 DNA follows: TGTGCCAGCAGTTTCCAGGGATGGAATGGCTACACCTTC. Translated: CASSFQGWNGYTF.

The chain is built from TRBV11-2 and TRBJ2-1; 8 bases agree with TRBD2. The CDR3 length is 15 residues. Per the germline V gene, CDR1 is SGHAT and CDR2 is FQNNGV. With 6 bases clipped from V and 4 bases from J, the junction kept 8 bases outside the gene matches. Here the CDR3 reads CASRLTSGQYNEQFF. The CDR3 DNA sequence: TGTGCCAGCAGACTTACTAGCGGCCAGTACAATGAGCAGTTCTTC. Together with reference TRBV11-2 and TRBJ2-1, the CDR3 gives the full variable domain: EAGVAQSPRYKIIEKRQSVAFWCNPISGHATLYWYQQILGQGPKLLIQFQNNGVVDDSQLPKDRFSAERLKGVDSTLKIQPAKLEDSAVYLCASRLTSGQYNEQFFGPGTRLTVL.

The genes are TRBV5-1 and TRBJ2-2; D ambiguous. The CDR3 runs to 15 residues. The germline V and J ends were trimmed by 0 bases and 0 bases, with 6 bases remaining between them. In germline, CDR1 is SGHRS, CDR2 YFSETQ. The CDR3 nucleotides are TGCGCCAGCAGCTTGGCGGTCTCGAACACCGGGGAGCTGTTTTTT. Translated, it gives CASSLAVSNTGELFF. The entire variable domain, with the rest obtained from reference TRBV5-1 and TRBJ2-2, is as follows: KAGVTQTPRYLIKTRGQQVTLSCSPISGHRSVSWYQQTPGQGLQFLFEYFSETQRNKGNFPGRFSGRQFSNSRSEMNVSTLELGDSALYLCASSLAVSNTGELFFGEGSRLTVL.

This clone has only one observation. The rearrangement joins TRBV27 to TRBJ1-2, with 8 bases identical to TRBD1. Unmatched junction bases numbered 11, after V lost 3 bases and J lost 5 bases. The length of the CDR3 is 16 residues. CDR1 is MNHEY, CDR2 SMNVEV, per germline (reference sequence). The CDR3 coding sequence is TGTGCCAGCAGTTTGACCGGACAGGGAGAAGGTTATGGCTACACCTTC. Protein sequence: CASSLTGQGEGYGYTF.

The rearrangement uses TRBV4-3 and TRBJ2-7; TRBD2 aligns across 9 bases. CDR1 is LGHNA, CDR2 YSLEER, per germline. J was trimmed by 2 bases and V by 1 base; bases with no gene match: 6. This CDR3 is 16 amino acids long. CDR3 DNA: TGCGCCAGCAGCCAAGGAACGACTAGCGGAGCCTACGAGCAGTACTTC. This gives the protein CASSQGTTSGAYEQYF.

The CDR3, as DNA: TGCGCCAGCAGCATCCCCGACAGGGGAGGCGCAGATACGCAGTATTTT. Its protein product is CASSIPDRGGADTQYF. V and J are TRBV5-1 and TRBJ2-3; 8 nucleotides align to TRBD1. The trim removed 4 bases at V and 4 bases at J, leaving 11 bases unmatched. CDR1 is SGHRS and CDR2 is YFSETQ in the germline V gene. The CDR3 has 16 amino acids.

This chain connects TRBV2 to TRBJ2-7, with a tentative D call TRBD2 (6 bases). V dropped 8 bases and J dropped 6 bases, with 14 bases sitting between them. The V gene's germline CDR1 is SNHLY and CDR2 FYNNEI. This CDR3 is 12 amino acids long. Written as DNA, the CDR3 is TGTGCCAGCTGGCGAGGAGGGTTCGAGCAGTACTTC. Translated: CASWRGGFEQYF.

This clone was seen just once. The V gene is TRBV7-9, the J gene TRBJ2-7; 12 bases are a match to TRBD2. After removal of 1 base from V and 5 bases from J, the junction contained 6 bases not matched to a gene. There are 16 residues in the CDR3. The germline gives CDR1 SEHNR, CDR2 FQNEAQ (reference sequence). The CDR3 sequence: CASSLVLAGGGDEQYF. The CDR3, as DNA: TGTGCCAGCAGCTTAGTACTAGCGGGAGGAGGCGACGAGCAGTACTTC.

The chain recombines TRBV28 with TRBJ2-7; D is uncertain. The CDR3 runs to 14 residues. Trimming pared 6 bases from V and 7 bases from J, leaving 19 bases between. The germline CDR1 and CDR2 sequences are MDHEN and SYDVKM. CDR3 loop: CASSLSIRLGEQYF. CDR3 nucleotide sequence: TGTGCCAGCAGCCTCTCAATAAGATTGGGAGAGCAGTACTTC.

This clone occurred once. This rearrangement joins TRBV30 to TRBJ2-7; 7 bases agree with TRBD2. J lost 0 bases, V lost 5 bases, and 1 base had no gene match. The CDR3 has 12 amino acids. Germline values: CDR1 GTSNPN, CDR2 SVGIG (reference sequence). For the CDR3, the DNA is TGTGCCTGGGGGGGGGTCTCCTACGAGCAGTACTTC. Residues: CAWGGVSYEQYF.

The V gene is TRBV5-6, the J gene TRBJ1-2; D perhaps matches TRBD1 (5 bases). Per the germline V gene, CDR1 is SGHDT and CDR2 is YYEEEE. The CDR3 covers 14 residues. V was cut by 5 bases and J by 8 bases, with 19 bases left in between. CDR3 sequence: CASRGFGGGGGYTF. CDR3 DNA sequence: TGTGCCAGCAGAGGGTTCGGCGGCGGGGGGGGCTACACCTTC.

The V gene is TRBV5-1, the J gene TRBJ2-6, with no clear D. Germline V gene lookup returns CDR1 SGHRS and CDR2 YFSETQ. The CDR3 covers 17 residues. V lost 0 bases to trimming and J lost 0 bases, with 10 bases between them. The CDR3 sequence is CASSLDAAYSGANVLTF. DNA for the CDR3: TGCGCCAGCAGCTTGGATGCAGCCTACTCTGGGGCCAACGTCCTGACTTTC.

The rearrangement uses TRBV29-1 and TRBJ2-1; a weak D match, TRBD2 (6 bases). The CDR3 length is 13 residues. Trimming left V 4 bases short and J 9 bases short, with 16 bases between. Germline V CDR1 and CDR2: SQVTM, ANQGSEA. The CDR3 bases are TGCAGCGTTGTTGTCGACTGGAGGGGTGAGCAGTTCTTC. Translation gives CSVVVDWRGEQFF.

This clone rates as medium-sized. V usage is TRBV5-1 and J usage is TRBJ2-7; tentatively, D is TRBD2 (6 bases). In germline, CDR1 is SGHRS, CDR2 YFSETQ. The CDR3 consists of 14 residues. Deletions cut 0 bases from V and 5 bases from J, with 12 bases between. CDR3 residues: CASSLVAGYDEQYF. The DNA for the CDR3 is TGCGCCAGCAGCTTGGTGGCGGGATATGACGAGCAGTACTTC.

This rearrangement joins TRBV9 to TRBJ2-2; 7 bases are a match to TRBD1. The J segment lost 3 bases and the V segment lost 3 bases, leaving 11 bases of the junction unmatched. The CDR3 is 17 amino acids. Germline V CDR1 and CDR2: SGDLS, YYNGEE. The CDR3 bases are TGTGCCAGCAGCGCCAGGGACAGCATCTACTACACCGGGGAGCTGTTTTTT. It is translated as CASSARDSIYYTGELFF.

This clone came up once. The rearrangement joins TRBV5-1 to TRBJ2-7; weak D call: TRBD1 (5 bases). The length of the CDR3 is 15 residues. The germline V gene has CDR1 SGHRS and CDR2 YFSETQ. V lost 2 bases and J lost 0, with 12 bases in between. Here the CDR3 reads CASSFGARSSYEQYF. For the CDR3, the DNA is TGCGCCAGCAGCTTTGGGGCCCGGAGCTCCTACGAGCAGTACTTC.

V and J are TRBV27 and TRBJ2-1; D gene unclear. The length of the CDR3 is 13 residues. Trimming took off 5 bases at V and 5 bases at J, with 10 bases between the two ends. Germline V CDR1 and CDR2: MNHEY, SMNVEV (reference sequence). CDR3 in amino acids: CASSPPQDNEQFF. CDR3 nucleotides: TGTGCCAGCAGTCCCCCTCAAGACAATGAGCAGTTCTTC.

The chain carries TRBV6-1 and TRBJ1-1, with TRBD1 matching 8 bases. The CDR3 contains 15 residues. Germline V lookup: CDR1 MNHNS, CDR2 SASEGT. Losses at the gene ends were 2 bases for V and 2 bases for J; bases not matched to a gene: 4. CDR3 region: CASSEWDRSNTEAFF. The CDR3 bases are TGTGCCAGCAGTGAATGGGACAGGAGTAACACTGAAGCTTTCTTT.

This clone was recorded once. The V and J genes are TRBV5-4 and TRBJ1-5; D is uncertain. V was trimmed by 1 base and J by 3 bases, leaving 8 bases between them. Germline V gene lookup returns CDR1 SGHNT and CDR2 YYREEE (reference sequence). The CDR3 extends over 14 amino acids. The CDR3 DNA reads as TGTGCCAGCAGCTTGCCCGGCCACAATCAGCCCCAGCATTTT. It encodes CASSLPGHNQPQHF. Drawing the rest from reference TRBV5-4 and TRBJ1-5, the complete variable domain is ETGVTQSPTHLIKTRGQQVTLRCSSQSGHNTVSWYQQALGQGPQFIFQYYREEENGRGNFPPRFSGLQFPNYSSELNVNALELDDSALYLCASSLPGHNQPQHFGDGTRLSIL.

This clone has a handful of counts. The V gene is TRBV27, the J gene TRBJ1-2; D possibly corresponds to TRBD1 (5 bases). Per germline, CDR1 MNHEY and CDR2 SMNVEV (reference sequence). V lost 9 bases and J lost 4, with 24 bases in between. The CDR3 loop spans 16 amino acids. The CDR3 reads CARGGIALKQFYGYTF. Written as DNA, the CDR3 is TGTGCCAGGGGGGGGATTGCCTTAAAGCAGTTCTATGGCTACACCTTC.

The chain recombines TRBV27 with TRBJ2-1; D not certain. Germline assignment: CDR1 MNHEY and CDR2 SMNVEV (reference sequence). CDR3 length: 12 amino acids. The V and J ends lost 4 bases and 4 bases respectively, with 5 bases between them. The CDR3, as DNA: TGTGCCAGCAGTTCCCTTTACAATGAGCAGTTCTTC. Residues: CASSSLYNEQFF.

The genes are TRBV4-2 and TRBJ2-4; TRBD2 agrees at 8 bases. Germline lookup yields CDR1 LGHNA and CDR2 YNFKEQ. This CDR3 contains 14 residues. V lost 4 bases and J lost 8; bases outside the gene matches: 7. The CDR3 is CASSPQRELDIQYF. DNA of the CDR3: TGTGCCAGCAGCCCCCAGCGGGAGTTGGACATTCAGTACTTC.

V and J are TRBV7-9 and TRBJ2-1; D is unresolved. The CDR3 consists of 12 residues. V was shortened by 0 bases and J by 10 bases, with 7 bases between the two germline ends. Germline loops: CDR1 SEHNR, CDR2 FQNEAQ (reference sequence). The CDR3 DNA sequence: TGTGCCAGCAGCTTAGCCGTTCCAGAGCAGTTCTTC. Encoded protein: CASSLAVPEQFF.

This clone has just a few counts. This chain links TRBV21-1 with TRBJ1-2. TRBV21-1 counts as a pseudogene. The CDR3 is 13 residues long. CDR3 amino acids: CASSSREIGGYTF. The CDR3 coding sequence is TGTGCCAGCAGCTCCCGGGAGATAGGTGGCTACACCTTC.

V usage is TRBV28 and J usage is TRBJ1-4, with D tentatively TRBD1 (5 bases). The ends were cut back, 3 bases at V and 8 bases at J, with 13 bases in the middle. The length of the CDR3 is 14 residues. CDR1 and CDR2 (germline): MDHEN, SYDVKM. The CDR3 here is CASSFTFDSEKLFF. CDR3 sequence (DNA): TGTGCCAGCAGTTTTACTTTCGACAGCGAAAAACTGTTTTTT.

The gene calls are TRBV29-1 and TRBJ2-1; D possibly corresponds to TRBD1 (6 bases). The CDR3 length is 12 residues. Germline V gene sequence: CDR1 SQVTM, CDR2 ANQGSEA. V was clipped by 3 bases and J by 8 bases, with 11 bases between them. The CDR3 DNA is TGCAGCGTTGACCTAGACAGGCATGAGCAGTTCTTC. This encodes CSVDLDRHEQFF.

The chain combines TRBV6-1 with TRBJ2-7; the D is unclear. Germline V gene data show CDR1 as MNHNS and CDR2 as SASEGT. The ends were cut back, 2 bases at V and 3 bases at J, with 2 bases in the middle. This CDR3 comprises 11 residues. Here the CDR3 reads CASSENYEQYF. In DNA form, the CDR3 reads TGTGCCAGCAGTGAAAACTACGAGCAGTACTTC.

Written as DNA, the CDR3 is TGTGCCAGTAGTGCAGGCCTCATGAACACTGAAGCTTTCTTT. Residues: CASSAGLMNTEAFF. The rearrangement links TRBV19 to TRBJ1-1, with D unclear. The germline gives CDR1 LNHDA, CDR2 SQIVND (reference sequence). This CDR3 is built from 14 residues. V lost 5 bases, J lost 0 bases, and 10 bases lay in between.